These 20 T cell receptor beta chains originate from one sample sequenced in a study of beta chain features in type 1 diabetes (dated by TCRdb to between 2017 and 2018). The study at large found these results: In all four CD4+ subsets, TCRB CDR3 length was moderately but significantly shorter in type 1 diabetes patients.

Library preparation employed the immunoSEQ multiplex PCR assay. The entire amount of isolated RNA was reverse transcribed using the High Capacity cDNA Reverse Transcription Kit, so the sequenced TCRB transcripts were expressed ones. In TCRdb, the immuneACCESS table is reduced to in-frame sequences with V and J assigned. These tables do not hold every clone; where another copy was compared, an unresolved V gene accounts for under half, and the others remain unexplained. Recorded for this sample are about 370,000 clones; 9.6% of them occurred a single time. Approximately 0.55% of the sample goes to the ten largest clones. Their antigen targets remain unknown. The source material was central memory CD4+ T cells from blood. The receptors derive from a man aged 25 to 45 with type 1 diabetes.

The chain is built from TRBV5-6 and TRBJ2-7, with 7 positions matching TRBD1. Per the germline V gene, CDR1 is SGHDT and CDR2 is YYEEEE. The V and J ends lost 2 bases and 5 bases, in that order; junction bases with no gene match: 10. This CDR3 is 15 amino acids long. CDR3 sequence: CASSFISSTGHEQYF. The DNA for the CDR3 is TGTGCCAGCAGCTTCATTTCTTCGACAGGGCACGAGCAGTACTTC.

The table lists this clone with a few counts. CDR3 sequence: CASSKGEQGYEQYF. CDR3 DNA sequence: TGTGCCAGTTCAAAAGGGGAACAGGGTTACGAGCAGTACTTC. The chain carries TRBV18 and TRBJ2-7, with TRBD1 as a possible D gene (6 bases). Trimming removed 9 bases at V and 4 bases at J, with 19 bases between. Germline loops: CDR1 KGHSH, CDR2 LQKENI. CDR3 length: 14 residues.

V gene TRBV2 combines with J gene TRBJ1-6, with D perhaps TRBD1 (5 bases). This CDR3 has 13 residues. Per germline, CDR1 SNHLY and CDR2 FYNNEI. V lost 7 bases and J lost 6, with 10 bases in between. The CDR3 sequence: CASISGLNSPLHF. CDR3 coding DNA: TGTGCCAGCATCTCAGGGCTTAATTCACCCCTCCACTTT.

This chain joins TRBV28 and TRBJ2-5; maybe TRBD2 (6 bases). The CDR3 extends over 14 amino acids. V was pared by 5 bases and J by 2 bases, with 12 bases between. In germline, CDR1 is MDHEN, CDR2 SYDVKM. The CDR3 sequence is CASSAIGGQETQYF. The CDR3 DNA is TGTGCCAGCAGTGCGATCGGGGGTCAAGAGACCCAGTACTTC.

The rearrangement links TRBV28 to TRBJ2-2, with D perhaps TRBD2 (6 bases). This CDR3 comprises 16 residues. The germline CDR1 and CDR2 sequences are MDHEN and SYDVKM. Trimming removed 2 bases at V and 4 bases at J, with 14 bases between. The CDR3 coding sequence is TGTGCCAGCAGTTTAACGGAGGGAAGGAGCACCGGGGAGCTGTTTTTT. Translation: CASSLTEGRSTGELFF.

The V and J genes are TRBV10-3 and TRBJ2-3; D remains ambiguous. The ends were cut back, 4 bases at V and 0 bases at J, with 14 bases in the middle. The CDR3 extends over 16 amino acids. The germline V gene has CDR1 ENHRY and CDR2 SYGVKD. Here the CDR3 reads CAISVDPPTSTDTQYF. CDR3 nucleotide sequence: TGTGCCATCAGTGTAGACCCCCCCACTAGCACAGATACGCAGTATTTT.

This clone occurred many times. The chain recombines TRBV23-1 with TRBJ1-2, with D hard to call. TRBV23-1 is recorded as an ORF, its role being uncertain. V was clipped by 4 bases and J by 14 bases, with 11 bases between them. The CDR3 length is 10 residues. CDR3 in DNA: TGCGCCAGCAGTCTCTATCCGGGAACCTTC. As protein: CASSLYPGTF.

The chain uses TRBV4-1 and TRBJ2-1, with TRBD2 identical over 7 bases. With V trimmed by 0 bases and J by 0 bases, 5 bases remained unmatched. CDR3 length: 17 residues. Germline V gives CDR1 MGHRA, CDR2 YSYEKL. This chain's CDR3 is CASSQDSGGSSYNEQFF. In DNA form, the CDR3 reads TGCGCCAGCAGCCAAGACTCAGGCGGGAGCTCCTACAATGAGCAGTTCTTC.

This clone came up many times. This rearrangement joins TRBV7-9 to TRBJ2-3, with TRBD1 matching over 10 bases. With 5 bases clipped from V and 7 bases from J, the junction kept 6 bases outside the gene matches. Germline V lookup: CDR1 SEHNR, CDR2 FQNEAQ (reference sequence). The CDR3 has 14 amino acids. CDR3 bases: TGTGCCAGCAGCCCCCGGACAGGGGGTTATACGCAGTATTTT. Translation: CASSPRTGGYTQYF.

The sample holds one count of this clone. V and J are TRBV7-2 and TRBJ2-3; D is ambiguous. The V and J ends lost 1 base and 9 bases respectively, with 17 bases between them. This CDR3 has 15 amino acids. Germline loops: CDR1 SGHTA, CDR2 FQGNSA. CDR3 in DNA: TGTGCCAGCAGCTTAGGCGACTTCACCACTAAGACGCAGTATTTT. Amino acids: CASSLGDFTTKTQYF.

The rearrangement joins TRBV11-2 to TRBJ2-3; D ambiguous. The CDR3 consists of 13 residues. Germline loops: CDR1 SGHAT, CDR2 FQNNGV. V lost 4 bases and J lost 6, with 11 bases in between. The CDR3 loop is CASSSVAWDTQYF. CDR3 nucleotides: TGTGCCAGCAGCTCAGTCGCGTGGGATACGCAGTATTTT.

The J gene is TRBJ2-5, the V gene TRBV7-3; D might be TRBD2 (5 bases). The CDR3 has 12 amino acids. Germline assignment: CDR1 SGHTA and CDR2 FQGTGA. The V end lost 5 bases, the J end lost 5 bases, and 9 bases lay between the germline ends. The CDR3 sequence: CASSPSGETQYF. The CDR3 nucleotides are TGTGCCAGCAGCCCCTCGGGGGAGACCCAGTACTTC.

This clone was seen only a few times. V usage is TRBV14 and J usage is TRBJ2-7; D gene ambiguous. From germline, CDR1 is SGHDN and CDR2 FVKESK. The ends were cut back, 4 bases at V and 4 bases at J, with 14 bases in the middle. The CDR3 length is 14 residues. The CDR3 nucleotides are TGTGCCAGCAGCCCGCAGGATTTAGCATACGAGCAGTACTTC. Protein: CASSPQDLAYEQYF.

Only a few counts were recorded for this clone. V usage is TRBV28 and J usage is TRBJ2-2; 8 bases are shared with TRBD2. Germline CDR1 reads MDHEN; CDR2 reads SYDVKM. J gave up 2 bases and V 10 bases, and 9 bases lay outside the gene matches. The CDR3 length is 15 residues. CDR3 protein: CAIPRGARNTGELFF. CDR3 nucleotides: TGTGCCATCCCGCGGGGGGCGCGTAACACCGGGGAGCTGTTTTTT.

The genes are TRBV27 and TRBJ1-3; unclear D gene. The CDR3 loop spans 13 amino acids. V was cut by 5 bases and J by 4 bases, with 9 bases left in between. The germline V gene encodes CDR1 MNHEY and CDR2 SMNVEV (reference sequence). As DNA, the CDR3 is TGTGCCAGCAGTCTCTGGAAAGGAAACACCATATATTTT. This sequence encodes CASSLWKGNTIYF.

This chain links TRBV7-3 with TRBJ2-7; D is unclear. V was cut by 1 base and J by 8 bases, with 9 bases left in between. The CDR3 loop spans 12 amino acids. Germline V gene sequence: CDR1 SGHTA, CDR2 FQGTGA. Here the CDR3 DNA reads TGTGCCAGCAGCTTAAATTCTGGCAAGCAGTACTTC. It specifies CASSLNSGKQYF.

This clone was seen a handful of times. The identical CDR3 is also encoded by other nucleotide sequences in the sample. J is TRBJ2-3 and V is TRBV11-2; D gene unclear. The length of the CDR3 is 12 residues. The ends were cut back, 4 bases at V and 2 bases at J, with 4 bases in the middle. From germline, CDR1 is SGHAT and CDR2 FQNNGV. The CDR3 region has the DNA TGTGCCAGCAGCTCGGTCACAGATACGCAGTATTTT. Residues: CASSSVTDTQYF.

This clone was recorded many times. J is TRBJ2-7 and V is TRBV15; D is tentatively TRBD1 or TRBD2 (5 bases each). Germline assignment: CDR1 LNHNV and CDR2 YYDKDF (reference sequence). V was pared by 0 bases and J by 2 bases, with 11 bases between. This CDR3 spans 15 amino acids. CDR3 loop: CATSRDIGGPYEQYF. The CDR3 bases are TGTGCCACCAGCAGAGATATTGGGGGACCCTACGAGCAGTACTTC. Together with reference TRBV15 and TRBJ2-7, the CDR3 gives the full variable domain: DAMVIQNPRYQVTQFGKPVTLSCSQTLNHNVMYWYQQKSSQAPKLLFHYYDKDFNNEADTPDNFQSRRPNTSFCFLDIRSPGLGDTAMYLCATSRDIGGPYEQYFGPGTRLTVT.

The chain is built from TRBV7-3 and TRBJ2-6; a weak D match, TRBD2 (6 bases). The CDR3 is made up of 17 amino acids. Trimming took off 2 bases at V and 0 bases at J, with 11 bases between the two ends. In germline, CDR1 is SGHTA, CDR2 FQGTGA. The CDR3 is CASSLRGYVSGANVLTF. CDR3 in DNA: TGTGCCAGCAGCTTACGGGGGTACGTCTCTGGGGCCAACGTCCTGACTTTC. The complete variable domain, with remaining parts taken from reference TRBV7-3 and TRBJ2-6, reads GAGVSQTPSNKVTEKGKYVELRCDPISGHTALYWYRQSLGQGPEFLIYFQGTGAADDSGLPNDRFFAVRPEGSVSTLKIQRTERGDSAVYLCASSLRGYVSGANVLTFGAGSRLTVL.

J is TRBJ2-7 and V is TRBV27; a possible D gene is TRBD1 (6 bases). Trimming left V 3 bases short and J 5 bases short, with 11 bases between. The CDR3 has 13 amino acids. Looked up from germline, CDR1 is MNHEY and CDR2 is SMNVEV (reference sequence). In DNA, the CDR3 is TGTGCCAGCAGTTTGGTCAGGGGCGACGAGCAGTACTTC. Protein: CASSLVRGDEQYF.